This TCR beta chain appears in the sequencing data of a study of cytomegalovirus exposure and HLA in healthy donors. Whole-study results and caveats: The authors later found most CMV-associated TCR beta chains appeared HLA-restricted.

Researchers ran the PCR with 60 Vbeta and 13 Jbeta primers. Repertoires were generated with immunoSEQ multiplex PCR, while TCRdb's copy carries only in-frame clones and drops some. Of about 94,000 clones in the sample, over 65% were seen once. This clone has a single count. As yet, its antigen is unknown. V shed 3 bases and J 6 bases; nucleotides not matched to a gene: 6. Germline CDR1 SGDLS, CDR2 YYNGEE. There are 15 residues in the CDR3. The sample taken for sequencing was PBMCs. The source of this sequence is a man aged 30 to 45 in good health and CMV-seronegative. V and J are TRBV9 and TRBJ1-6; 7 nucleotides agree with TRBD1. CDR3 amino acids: CASSAGQELNSPLHF. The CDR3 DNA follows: TGTGCCAGCAGCGCTGGACAGGAACTTAATTCACCCCTCCACTTT.